The present TCR beta chain was sequenced within a study of shared clonotypes between healthy human individuals (TCRdb year 2020). Study-level background: Three men and two women, aged 18 to 49 years, made up the cohort. For each donor, three plates each were used for CD4 naive and CD4 memory, two plates were used for CD8 naive, and one plate was used for CD8 memory. Blood TCR repertoires of several healthy adults were deeply sequenced to estimate repertoire size and the extent of clonotype sharing between individuals. Leukapheresis yielded between about 0.94 and 9.5 billion PBMCs per donor. To increase sequencing depth and limit assay-specific biases, TCR repertoire library preparation and sequencing were carried out by different laboratories using diverse techniques.

Using the deep immunoSEQ assay, multiplex PCR amplified TCR CDR3 regions from genomic DNA. Extracted genomic DNA from each cell subset was spread evenly across all wells of several immunoSEQ 96-well plates, with each plate serving as a replicate. For sorted subsets, 150 to 200 ng genomic DNA, equal to 30,000 to 35,000 T cell genomes, was loaded into each replicate PCR. The purified libraries were quantified using a Qubit 3.0 fluorometer, sized with a Bioanalyzer 2100, and then quantified again using the KAPA Library Quantification kit. A separate single-read 150-cycle Illumina NextSeq 550 flow cell was used to sequence each immunoSEQ 96-well plate. Concerning the study's data processing: The immunoSEQ output contained only junctional sequences without quality scores, so filtering could not match that applied to full-length reads. Sequences were annotated with PyIR, a Python wrapper for IgBLAST v1.9, and V/J genes and CDR3 were assigned using IMGT germline references. Any read was removed if the V/J assignment was weak (E-value above 1e-6), the CDR3 was missing, or the read contained stop codons, out-of-frame junctions, or ambiguous translated residues. V3J clonotypes were defined as sequences sharing an identical inferred V gene, J gene, and CDR3 amino acid sequence. To compute the percentage overlap between repertoires, the number of shared unique clonotypes was divided by the size of the smaller repertoire. Richness of each repertoire was evaluated using RTK rarefaction, the Chao1 estimator, and Recon v2.1 estimates of unobserved clonotypes. OLGA was used to compute generation probabilities for all TCRbeta clonotypes that the gDNA method yielded from four donors. TCRdb carries this immuneACCESS record with in-frame sequences only. Its versions omit some clonotypes, under half of them owing to an unresolved V gene in the studies checked, with the rest unexplained. Clone size and V and J calls were adopted from that table, with D and trimming inferred from the DNA. Within this sample are about 2.4 million clones, with 90% to 95% of them counted one time only. The ten largest clones represent approximately 0.35% of the sample.

The donors were healthy, HIV-negative adults with no recently reported acute infections or vaccinations. Every donor was a Caucasian adult living in Nashville, Tennessee, USA. CD4+ T cells were enriched by magnetic negative selection, after which naive cells were positively selected on CD45RA and the negative fraction was taken as the memory subset. Blood was obtained by leukapheresis, after which PBMCs were separated by Ficoll-Histopaque density gradient centrifugation and cryopreserved in liquid nitrogen vapor phase. Purity and quantity of every magnetically sorted T cell population were checked by analytical flow cytometry. From each sorted fraction, genomic DNA was isolated and quantified by UV absorbance on a Nanodrop 2000c. Concerning this clone: Its antigen is not yet known. Base quality data are lacking; no much larger clone is found one base away.

The CDR3 has 15 amino acids, counting the end cysteine and phenylalanine. Of the read, only the CDR3 DNA is kept; its 45 bases are in frame from base 1. CDR1 and CDR2, looked up from the germline V gene, are MGHRA and YSYEKL. At the junction V is shortened by 2 bases and J by 1 base, with 9 bases in between. What the authors observed across the whole study: Clonotypes shared by all four sorted-subset donors showed higher generation probabilities than non-shared clonotypes. Estimated clonotype richness was generally larger for naive than for memory subsets. When a few donors were compared, the shared fraction of clonotypes was about 5.4% for naive CD4, less than 4% for naive CD8, 2% to 2.5% for memory CD4, and 0.35% to 0.4% for memory CD8. Based on pairwise subsampling, the degree of clonotype sharing among donors was expected to be affected by sequencing depth. Incomplete sequencing was indicated by rarefaction of sorted-subset datasets, despite the large sequencing depth. Sampling was restricted to blood, and TCR repertoires in tissues likely differ from the TCR repertoires found in blood. Because the study included a small number of donors, the genetic and exposure-history diversity represented was limited.

The chain is assembled from TRBV4-1 and TRBJ2-1, with no reliable assignment of the D segment. This clonotype was obtained from a man aged 18-30 years in good health. Some clones in this sample may be carry-over from other donors' samples. Sequenced input: naive CD4+ T cells from PBMCs. The cell subset or site label of this sample denotes: CD45RA+ positively selected. The DNA reads as follows: TGCGCCAGCAGCCAATCAGGTTATTCCTACAATGAGCAGTTCTTC. Translated, this gives CASSQSGYSYNEQFF.